This paragraph covers one TCR beta chain sequence. Antigen specificity is unknown. With a much larger clone just one base away, this may be a read error. Building the TCR beta libraries relied on iRepertoire HTBI primers, and CDR3 regions underwent Arm-PCR. MiXCR, run by TCRdb on the multiplex PCR reads, gives a single entry per CDR3 protein. The table includes some 250,000 distinct CDR3 sequences, under 20% detected once. Time point here: newly diagnosed GD, antithyroid drugs for less than 3 months. The TCR library was made from RNA extracted from PBMCs. Patients with Graves' disease were diagnosed by American Thyroid Association guidelines. The entry originates in a study of regulatory T cells in long-lasting Graves disease. Overall study findings and caveats: Persistent Graves' patients had lower TCR diversity than newly diagnosed ones.

Germline lookup yields CDR1 LGHDT and CDR2 YNNKEL (reference sequence). Trimming took 3 bases from V and 3 from J; bases not matched to a gene: 4. The length of the CDR3 is 15 residues. This same sample was also taken into another study, of T cells in Graves' hyperthyroidism and ophthalmopathy. Per that paper: Absent ophthalmopathy progression within 18 months defined stable Graves' hyperthyroidism. Peripheral blood also featured most of the thyroid clonotypes expanded above 0.001.

The sequences come from peripheral blood mononuclear cells (PBMCs), collected at new diagnosis, from a patient treated with antithyroid drugs. The clonotype originates from a woman between 25 and 40 years old with Graves disease. The rearrangement links TRBV3-1 to TRBJ1-5; TRBD1 aligns across 8 bases. CDR3 sequence reads: CASSQGQDNNQPQHF. The CDR3 nucleotides read TGTGCCAGCAGCCAGGGACAGGATAACAATCAGCCCCAGCATTTT.